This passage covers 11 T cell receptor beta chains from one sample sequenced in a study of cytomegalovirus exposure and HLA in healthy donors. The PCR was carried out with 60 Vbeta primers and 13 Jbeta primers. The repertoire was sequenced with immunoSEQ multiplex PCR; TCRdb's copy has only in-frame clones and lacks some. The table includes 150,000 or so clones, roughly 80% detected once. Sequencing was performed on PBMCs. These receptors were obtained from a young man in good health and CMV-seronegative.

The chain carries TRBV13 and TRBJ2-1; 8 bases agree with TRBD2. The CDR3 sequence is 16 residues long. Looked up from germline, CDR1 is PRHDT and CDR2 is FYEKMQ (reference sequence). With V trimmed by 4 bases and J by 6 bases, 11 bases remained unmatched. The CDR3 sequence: CASSSRPGLEFNEQFF. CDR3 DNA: TGTGCCAGCAGCTCCCGCCCGGGACTAGAGTTCAATGAGCAGTTCTTC.

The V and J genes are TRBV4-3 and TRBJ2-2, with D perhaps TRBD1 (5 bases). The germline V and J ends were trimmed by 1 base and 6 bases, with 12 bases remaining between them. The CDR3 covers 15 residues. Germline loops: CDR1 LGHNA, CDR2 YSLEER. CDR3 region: CASSQGPGWAGELFF. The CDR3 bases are TGCGCCAGCAGCCAAGGTCCAGGGTGGGCCGGGGAGCTGTTTTTT.

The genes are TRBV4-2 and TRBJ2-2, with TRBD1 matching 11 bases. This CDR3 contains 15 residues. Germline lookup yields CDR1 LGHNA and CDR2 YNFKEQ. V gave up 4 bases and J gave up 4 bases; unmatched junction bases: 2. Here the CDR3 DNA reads TGTGCCAGCAGCCGAGGGACAGGGGGCACCGGGGAGCTGTTTTTT. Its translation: CASSRGTGGTGELFF.

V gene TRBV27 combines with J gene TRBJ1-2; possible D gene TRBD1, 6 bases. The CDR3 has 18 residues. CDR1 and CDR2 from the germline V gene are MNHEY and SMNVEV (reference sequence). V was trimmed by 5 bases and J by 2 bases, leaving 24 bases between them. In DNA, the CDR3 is TGTGCCAGCAGTCCTCTCCCGAGTCGTGTGGGACACAACTATGGCTACACCTTC. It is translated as CASSPLPSRVGHNYGYTF.

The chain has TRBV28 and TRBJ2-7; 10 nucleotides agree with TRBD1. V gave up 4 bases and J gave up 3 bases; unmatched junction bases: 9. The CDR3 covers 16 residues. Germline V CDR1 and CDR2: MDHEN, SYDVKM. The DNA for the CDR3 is TGTGCCAGCAGTTCTCTTCCGGGACAGGGGCTCTACGAGCAGTACTTC. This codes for CASSSLPGQGLYEQYF.

CDR3 loop: CASKVAGTDTQYF. In nucleotides, the CDR3 is TGTGCCAGCAAAGTAGCGGGAACAGATACGCAGTATTTT. The chain recombines TRBV6-1 with TRBJ2-3, with 8 bases matching TRBD2. V gave up 7 bases and J gave up 3 bases; unmatched junction bases: 3. The CDR3 is 13 residues long. In germline, CDR1 is MNHNS, CDR2 SASEGT.

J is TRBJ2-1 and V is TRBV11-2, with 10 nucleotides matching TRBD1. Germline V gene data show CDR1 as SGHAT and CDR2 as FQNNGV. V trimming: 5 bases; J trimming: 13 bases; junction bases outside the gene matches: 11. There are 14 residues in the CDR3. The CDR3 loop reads CASSKDRGLLDQFF. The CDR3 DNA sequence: TGTGCCAGCAGCAAAGACAGGGGGCTTCTGGATCAGTTCTTC.

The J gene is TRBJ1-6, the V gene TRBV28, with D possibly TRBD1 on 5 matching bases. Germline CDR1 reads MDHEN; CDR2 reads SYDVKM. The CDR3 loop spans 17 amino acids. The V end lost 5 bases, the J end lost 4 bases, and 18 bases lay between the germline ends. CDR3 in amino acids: CASSPPGSGGYNSPLHF. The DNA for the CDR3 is TGTGCCAGCAGTCCCCCCGGGAGCGGGGGTTATAATTCACCCCTCCACTTT.

The CDR3 reads CASGLAQQETQYF. For the CDR3, the DNA is TGTGCCAGCGGCCTAGCGCAACAAGAGACCCAGTACTTC. This chain links TRBV27 with TRBJ2-5; D might be TRBD2 (6 bases). The CDR3 contains 13 residues. Trimming pared 8 bases from V and 2 bases from J, leaving 12 bases between. CDR1 and CDR2 (germline): MNHEY, SMNVEV (reference sequence).

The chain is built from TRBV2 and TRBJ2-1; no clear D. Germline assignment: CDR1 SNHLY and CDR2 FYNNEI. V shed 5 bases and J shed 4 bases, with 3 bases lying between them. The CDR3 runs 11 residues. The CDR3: CASSYYNEQFF. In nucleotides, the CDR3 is TGTGCCAGCAGTTATTACAATGAGCAGTTCTTC. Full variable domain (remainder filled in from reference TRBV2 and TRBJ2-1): EPEVTQTPSHQVTQMGQEVILRCVPISNHLYFYWYRQILGQKVEFLVSFYNNEISEKSEIFDDQFSVERPDGSNFTLKIRSTKLEDSAMYFCASSYYNEQFFGPGTRLTVL.

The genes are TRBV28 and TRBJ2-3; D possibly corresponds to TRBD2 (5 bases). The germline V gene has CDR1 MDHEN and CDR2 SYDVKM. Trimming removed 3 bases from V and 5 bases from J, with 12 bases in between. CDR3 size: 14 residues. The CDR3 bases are TGTGCCAGCAGTTTCCCTGGCCGGGGAGATACGCAGTATTTT. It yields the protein CASSFPGRGDTQYF.